There are many counts of the clone carrying this T cell receptor beta chain. Next came a second PCR, run for about 6 to 12 cycles, which used a sample-barcoded 5' primer along with a J-beta primer mix. All samples yielded 3 million or more CDR3-containing paired-end reads. TCRdb reanalysed the 5' RACE reads using MiXCR and keeps one entry per CDR3 protein. The sample consists of 590,000 or so distinct CDR3 sequences, approximately 30% of them appearing once. This sample was included in a study of blood T cells in healthy people across ages. Per the germline V gene, CDR1 is MNHNS and CDR2 is SASEGT. The ends lost 5 bases at V and 6 bases at J; junction bases unmatched: 16. The CDR3 sequence is 16 residues long.

V gene TRBV6-1 combines with J gene TRBJ2-7; TRBD1 matches 7 bases. The TCR comes from a woman older than 75 in good health. Material for sequencing was blood. The CDR3 coding sequence is TGTGCCAGCAGTACAGAGATTTACAGGGGTGGGGGCGAGCAGTACTTC. This sequence encodes CASSTEIYRGGGEQYF.